This T cell receptor beta chain originates from a study of shared clonotypes between healthy human individuals. The repertoire was sequenced with immunoSEQ multiplex PCR; TCRdb's copy has only in-frame clones and lacks some. Of some 2.1 million clones listed, over 85% are singletons. Division of CD4+ cells produced a CD45RA+ naive subset and a CD45RA-negative memory subset. In germline, CDR1 is LNHNV, CDR2 YYDKDF (reference sequence). Trimming removed 1 base from V and 4 bases from J, with 14 bases in between. The CDR3 spans 15 residues. Sequenced: naive CD4+ T cells sorted from blood. The subset here: CD45RA+ positively selected. The sequence derives from a man aged 18 to 29 in good health. V gene TRBV15 combines with J gene TRBJ2-7; tentatively, D is TRBD1 (5 bases). For the CDR3, the DNA is TGTGCCACCAGCAGAGTGCCAGGGCCAGGGTACGAGCAGTACTTC. Its translation: CATSRVPGPGYEQYF.